These 32 T cell receptor beta chains were all obtained from the same sample, sequenced in a study of blood T cell repertoires in COVID-19. Produced via immunoSEQ multiplex PCR; TCRdb's table is partial and in-frame only. The table lists over 300,000 clones, more than 70% of them singletons, with 1.5% to 2% in the top ten. Source material: peripheral blood. The receptor source for this set is a woman between 45 and 65 years old with acute or convalescent COVID-19.

The chain uses TRBV5-1 and TRBJ2-7, with no clear D. V lost 4 bases, J lost 5 bases, and 10 bases lay in between. CDR1 and CDR2 from the germline V gene are SGHRS and YFSETQ. This CDR3 is 12 amino acids long. This chain's CDR3 is CASSPPGHEQYF. Written as DNA, the CDR3 is TGCGCCAGCAGCCCGCCCGGTCACGAGCAGTACTTC.

The V call is TRBV15, the J call TRBJ1-4; D gene ambiguous. V lost 0 bases to trimming and J lost 0 bases, with 8 bases between them. Looked up from germline, CDR1 is LNHNV and CDR2 is YYDKDF (reference sequence). This CDR3 comprises 16 residues. The CDR3 loop reads CATSRDNGATNEKLFF. In DNA, the CDR3 is TGTGCCACCAGCAGAGATAACGGTGCAACTAATGAAAAACTGTTTTTT.

The chain carries TRBV5-1 and TRBJ2-2, with TRBD1 as a possible D gene (5 bases). The ends were cut back, 0 bases at V and 0 bases at J, with 6 bases in the middle. Per the germline V gene, CDR1 is SGHRS and CDR2 is YFSETQ. The CDR3 sequence is 15 residues long. The DNA for the CDR3 is TGCGCCAGCAGCTTGGGACAGACGAACACCGGGGAGCTGTTTTTT. Translating it yields CASSLGQTNTGELFF.

V gene TRBV6-2 or TRBV6-3 combines with J gene TRBJ2-7; weak D call: TRBD1 (6 bases). V lost 2 bases, J lost 4 bases, and 12 bases lay in between. The CDR3 has 14 residues. In germline, CDR1 is MNHEY, CDR2 SVGEGT. The DNA of the CDR3 is TGTGCCAGCAGTTACCGACAGACAGGATACGAGCAGTACTTC. Encoded protein: CASSYRQTGYEQYF.

The chain combines TRBV28 with TRBJ2-1; 11 positions agree with TRBD1. Germline CDR1 MDHEN, CDR2 SYDVKM. The CDR3 has 14 amino acids. V lost 6 bases, J lost 8 bases, and 6 bases stayed unmatched. CDR3 protein: CASSAGQGVHEQFF. DNA for the CDR3: TGTGCCAGCAGCGCGGGACAGGGGGTCCATGAGCAGTTCTTC. The whole variable domain, remainder taken from reference TRBV28 and TRBJ2-1, is DVKVTQSSRYLVKRTGEKVFLECVQDMDHENMFWYRQDPGLGLRLIYFSYDVKMKEKGDIPEGYSVSREKKERFSLILESASTNQTSMYLCASSAGQGVHEQFFGPGTRLTVL.

This clone appeared once. The rearrangement links TRBV19 to TRBJ1-6; D not resolved. From germline, CDR1 is LNHDA and CDR2 SQIVND (reference sequence). V dropped 5 bases and J dropped 4 bases, with 12 bases sitting between them. CDR3 size: 15 residues. The CDR3, as DNA: TGTGCCAGTAGTGCCCGCGCGGATTATAATTCACCCCTCCACTTT. As protein: CASSARADYNSPLHF.

This clone was counted only a few times. The V and J genes are TRBV5-1 and TRBJ1-6; D is uncertain. There are 16 residues in the CDR3. Germline-derived CDR1 and CDR2 are SGHRS and YFSETQ. V shed 0 bases and J shed 6 bases, with 13 bases lying between them. The CDR3 protein is CASSLVASGVNSPLHF. The CDR3 DNA is TGCGCCAGCAGCTTGGTGGCCAGCGGAGTTAATTCACCCCTCCACTTT.

DNA of the CDR3: TGTGCCAGCAGGAATAGGCGGGACGAGCAGTACTTC. Encoded protein: CASRNRRDEQYF. The chain links TRBV6-5 to TRBJ2-7; D perhaps matches TRBD2 (5 bases). V shed 6 bases and J shed 5 bases, with 11 bases lying between them. CDR3 length: 12 amino acids. Germline V gives CDR1 MNHEY, CDR2 SVGAGI.

This chain joins TRBV25-1 and TRBJ1-4, with a possible D match to TRBD1 (6 bases). V was shortened by 5 bases and J by 4 bases, with 14 bases between the two germline ends. Germline loops: CDR1 MGHDK, CDR2 SYGVNS. This CDR3 spans 15 amino acids. CDR3 bases: TGTGCCAGCAGTCAACAGGGTGGGGGTAATGAAAAACTGTTTTTT. As protein: CASSQQGGGNEKLFF.

The table lists this clone with a few counts. The chain combines TRBV27 with TRBJ2-7; TRBD2 aligns across 13 bases. With V trimmed by 4 bases and J by 4 bases, 10 bases remained unmatched. CDR3 length: 17 amino acids. Germline CDR1 reads MNHEY; CDR2 reads SMNVEV (reference sequence). The CDR3 nucleotides are TGTGCCAGCAGTTCCCCTCACGGGACTAGCGGGAATTACGAGCAGTACTTC. Amino acid sequence: CASSSPHGTSGNYEQYF.

The chain is built from TRBV6-4 and TRBJ1-6; no firm D call. V shed 5 bases and J shed 0 bases, with 11 bases lying between them. CDR3 length: 16 amino acids. Germline CDR1 reads MRHNA; CDR2 reads SNTAGT. The CDR3 bases are TGTGCCAGCAGTTCTGGAGGGAGCTCCTATAATTCACCCCTCCACTTT. It codes for CASSSGGSSYNSPLHF.

The rearrangement links TRBV28 to TRBJ2-1; 9 positions agree with TRBD2. V lost 6 bases and J lost 0; bases outside the gene matches: 6. Germline V lookup: CDR1 MDHEN, CDR2 SYDVKM. The CDR3 sequence is 16 residues long. This chain's CDR3 is CASSPLAGSSYNEQFF. Here the CDR3 DNA reads TGTGCCAGCAGCCCGCTAGCGGGAAGCTCCTACAATGAGCAGTTCTTC. The full variable domain, completed using reference TRBV28 and TRBJ2-1, is DVKVTQSSRYLVKRTGEKVFLECVQDMDHENMFWYRQDPGLGLRLIYFSYDVKMKEKGDIPEGYSVSREKKERFSLILESASTNQTSMYLCASSPLAGSSYNEQFFGPGTRLTVL.

This chain joins TRBV27 and TRBJ2-1, with 12 positions matching TRBD2. Per germline, CDR1 MNHEY and CDR2 SMNVEV (reference sequence). This CDR3 has 17 amino acids. V lost 5 bases to trimming and J lost 4 bases; unmatched junction nucleotides: 9. CDR3 protein: CASSEASGRAVYNEQFF. CDR3 in DNA: TGTGCCAGCAGTGAAGCTAGCGGGAGGGCAGTTTACAATGAGCAGTTCTTC.

V and J are TRBV4-1 and TRBJ1-5, with a possible D match to TRBD1 (6 bases). The CDR3 has 15 residues. V lost 0 bases, J lost 3 bases, and 9 bases lay in between. Germline CDR1 and CDR2: MGHRA and YSYEKL. The CDR3: CASSQDDRNNQPQHF. The CDR3, as DNA: TGCGCCAGCAGCCAAGATGACAGGAACAATCAGCCCCAGCATTTT.

V and J are TRBV10-3 and TRBJ1-1, with D possibly being TRBD1 (5 bases). V lost 3 bases and J lost 3, with 14 bases in between. CDR3 length: 15 residues. The V gene's germline CDR1 is ENHRY and CDR2 SYGVKD. The CDR3 region has the DNA TGTGCCATCAGTGACCCAGGGCGAAGGGACACTGAAGCTTTCTTT. Protein product: CAISDPGRRDTEAFF.

The rearrangement links TRBV6-5 to TRBJ1-4; 7 nucleotides agree with TRBD1. This CDR3 is built from 14 residues. With V trimmed by 0 bases and J by 7 bases, 2 bases remained unmatched. Germline CDR1 MNHEY, CDR2 SVGAGI. The chain's CDR3 is CASSYSGTVEKLFF. CDR3 DNA sequence: TGTGCCAGCAGTTACTCGGGGACAGTTGAAAAACTGTTTTTT.

The chain joins TRBV10-3 to TRBJ1-1; 7 nucleotides match TRBD1. CDR3 length: 16 residues. The V gene's germline CDR1 is ENHRY and CDR2 SYGVKD. After removal of 4 bases from V and 0 bases from J, the junction contained 8 bases not matched to a gene. DNA for the CDR3: TGTGCCATCAGTGGACAGGGAGGAACTTTGAACACTGAAGCTTTCTTT. It encodes CAISGQGGTLNTEAFF.

This chain joins TRBV7-9 and TRBJ1-1, with a tentative D call TRBD1 (5 bases). V was shortened by 1 base and J by 1 base, with 13 bases between the two germline ends. CDR1 and CDR2 from the germline V gene are SEHNR and FQNEAQ (reference sequence). CDR3 size: 16 residues. This CDR3 is CASSLGFGQGNTEAFF. The CDR3 DNA reads as TGTGCCAGCAGCTTAGGTTTCGGTCAGGGGAACACTGAAGCTTTCTTT.

The V call is TRBV19, the J call TRBJ1-2; D gene uncertain. The CDR3 runs to 13 residues. In germline, CDR1 is LNHDA, CDR2 SQIVND (reference sequence). The V end was cut by 7 bases, the J end by 5 bases, with 14 bases between. CDR3: CASTRTPQYGYTF. For the CDR3, the DNA is TGTGCCAGTACAAGAACACCCCAATATGGCTACACCTTC.

The chain joins TRBV28 to TRBJ2-1, with D possibly matching TRBD1 (7 bases). Trimming left V 6 bases short and J 3 bases short, with 9 bases between. Germline CDR1 is MDHEN and CDR2 is SYDVKM. The CDR3 spans 13 residues. CDR3 nucleotide sequence: TGTGCCAGCAGGCGGGACAGCTACAATGAGCAGTTCTTC. Amino acid sequence: CASRRDSYNEQFF.

As for this clone: The same CDR3 is also encoded by other DNA sequences in this sample. This rearrangement joins TRBV7-2 to TRBJ1-5, with D unclear. CDR3 length equals 13 residues. Germline CDR1 reads SGHTA; CDR2 reads FQGNSA. V was cut by 2 bases and J by 2 bases, with 4 bases left in between. CDR3 bases: TGTGCCAGCAGCTTAAGCGGCAATCAGCCCCAGCATTTT. Translating gives CASSLSGNQPQHF.

V is TRBV30 and J is TRBJ2-7; D is unclear. Germline assignment: CDR1 GTSNPN and CDR2 SVGIG (reference sequence). The CDR3 is 13 amino acids. The V end lost 0 bases, the J end lost 6 bases, and 12 bases lay between the germline ends. In DNA form, the CDR3 reads TGTGCCTGGAGTGTACAGAGTTACGGCGAGCAGTACTTC. Translating gives CAWSVQSYGEQYF.

The gene calls are TRBV12-2 and TRBJ2-1; TRBD2 is the table's D call and was not checked against the DNA. TRBV12-2 is tagged as a pseudogene. CDR3 length: 16 amino acids. CDR3 DNA sequence: TGTGCAAGTCGCTTAGTGGGGACTAGCGGTCACAATGAGCAGTTCTTC. Translating gives CASRLVGTSGHNEQFF.

The V gene is TRBV4-3, the J gene TRBJ1-5; unclear D gene. This CDR3 region has 17 residues. Trimming took 0 bases from V and 7 from J, leaving 19 bases between them. Germline-derived CDR1 and CDR2 are LGHNA and YSLEER. The CDR3 reads CASSQDRPDKRWQPQHF. Here the CDR3 DNA reads TGCGCCAGCAGCCAAGATCGCCCTGACAAGCGGTGGCAGCCCCAGCATTTT.

V and J are TRBV7-9 and TRBJ2-7, with D unclear. V shed 4 bases and J shed 2 bases, with 15 bases lying between them. Germline loops: CDR1 SEHNR, CDR2 FQNEAQ (reference sequence). This CDR3 comprises 15 residues. CDR3 coding DNA: TGTGCCAGCAGCTCCCTAGGAGCCAGTCCCTACGAGCAGTACTTC. This encodes CASSSLGASPYEQYF. Variable domain in full (rest from reference TRBV7-9 and TRBJ2-7): DTGVSQNPRHKITKRGQNVTFRCDPISEHNRLYWYRQTLGQGPEFLTYFQNEAQLEKSRLLSDRFSAERPKGSFSTLEIQRTEQGDSAMYLCASSSLGASPYEQYFGPGTRLTVT.

This clone was detected only once. The J gene is TRBJ1-1, the V gene TRBV6-5, with 7 bases matching TRBD1. The CDR3 contains 14 residues. CDR1 is MNHEY, CDR2 SVGAGI, per germline. V was clipped by 4 bases and J by 3 bases; unmatched bases: 5. The CDR3 here is CASSSLTGDTEAFF. In DNA form, the CDR3 reads TGTGCCAGCAGTTCACTCACAGGGGACACTGAAGCTTTCTTT.

The CDR3 loop reads CASSLLYPGTYEQYF. For the CDR3, the DNA is TGTGCCAGCAGCCTCCTCTACCCGGGGACCTACGAGCAGTACTTC. The V call is TRBV6-6, the J call TRBJ2-7; tentatively, D is TRBD2 (5 bases). CDR3 length: 15 amino acids. CDR1 is MNHNY and CDR2 is SVGAGI in the germline V gene (reference sequence). Trimming cost V 6 bases and J 2 bases, with 17 bases left between them.

This chain links TRBV28 with TRBJ2-5, with TRBD2 matching 10 bases. Germline V CDR1 and CDR2: MDHEN, SYDVKM. The CDR3 totals 15 residues. Germline trimming cut 4 bases from V and 3 bases from J; bases unmatched to any gene: 5. The CDR3 DNA sequence: TGTGCCAGCAGTTCAAACGGACTAGCGGAAGAGACCCAGTACTTC. This codes for CASSSNGLAEETQYF.

The gene calls are TRBV6-1 and TRBJ2-5; maybe TRBD1 (6 bases). Deletions cut 3 bases from V and 2 bases from J, with 10 bases between. Germline V gene data show CDR1 as MNHNS and CDR2 as SASEGT. The CDR3 has 14 amino acids. CDR3 coding DNA: TGTGCCAGCAGTGATTGGGGGCTACAAGAGACCCAGTACTTC. Its protein is CASSDWGLQETQYF.

This rearrangement joins TRBV18 to TRBJ2-3, with TRBD1 identical over 8 bases. CDR1 and CDR2 from the germline V gene are KGHSH and LQKENI. This CDR3 has 15 amino acids. V was clipped by 2 bases and J by 5 bases; unmatched bases: 6. As DNA, the CDR3 is TGTGCCAGCTCACCATCGACAGGGGATCGAGATACGCAGTATTTT. Amino acid sequence: CASSPSTGDRDTQYF.

This chain uses TRBV9 with TRBJ1-1; D is uncertain. V dropped 2 bases and J dropped 5 bases, with 13 bases sitting between them. CDR1 and CDR2 from the germline V gene are SGDLS and YYNGEE. The CDR3 has 14 residues. The CDR3 sequence is CASSVLPGVTEAFF. The CDR3 bases are TGTGCCAGCAGCGTTCTGCCCGGGGTTACTGAAGCTTTCTTT.

CDR3 amino acids: CASSTGTAYNEQFF. The CDR3 DNA is TGTGCCAGCAGCACCGGGACAGCCTACAATGAGCAGTTCTTC. The rearrangement uses TRBV11-2 and TRBJ2-1; TRBD1 agrees at 7 bases. The V gene's germline CDR1 is SGHAT and CDR2 FQNNGV. This CDR3 region has 14 residues. The V gene end was trimmed by 5 bases and the J gene end by 2 bases; junction bases not matched to a gene: 3.